The 25 T cell receptor beta chains listed next were all sequenced from one sample in a study of T cell responses to AZD1222 COVID-19 vaccine. Here immunoSEQ multiplex PCR was the method, and the copy in TCRdb shows in-frame clones only, minus some. The repertoire holds 150,000 to 200,000 clones, with about 90% as singletons. Sequenced material: peripheral blood, taken 28 days after the second AZD1222 dose. These receptors all stem from an adult who received the AZD1222 COVID-19 vaccine.

This chain connects TRBV30 to TRBJ2-7; TRBD1 might be the D (6 bases). Trimming stripped 1 base from V and 7 bases from J, with 11 bases between. Germline V gene lookup returns CDR1 GTSNPN and CDR2 SVGIG (reference sequence). The CDR3 extends over 12 amino acids. In DNA form, the CDR3 reads TGTGCCTGGAGTGACAGGGTGTGGGAGCAGTACTTC. Translated, it gives CAWSDRVWEQYF.

The chain is built from TRBV7-2 and TRBJ2-5, with D possibly matching TRBD1 (6 bases). Looked up from germline, CDR1 is SGHTA and CDR2 is FQGNSA. V lost 2 bases to trimming and J lost 0 bases, with 13 bases between them. This CDR3 spans 16 amino acids. The CDR3 region is CASSLPVGAYQETQYF. The CDR3 nucleotides read TGTGCCAGCAGCTTACCGGTGGGGGCCTACCAAGAGACCCAGTACTTC.

J is TRBJ2-5 and V is TRBV5-4; the D gene could be TRBD1 or TRBD2 (5 bases each). The V end was cut by 3 bases, the J end by 3 bases, with 12 bases between. CDR3 size: 14 residues. CDR1 SGHNT and CDR2 YYREEE come from the germline V gene (reference sequence). The CDR3 protein is CASSWGMGEETQYF. The CDR3 coding sequence is TGTGCCAGCAGCTGGGGGATGGGGGAAGAGACCCAGTACTTC.

J is TRBJ1-3 and V is TRBV7-9; 7 nucleotides line up with TRBD1. Germline V gene data show CDR1 as SEHNR and CDR2 as FQNEAQ (reference sequence). The length of the CDR3 is 17 residues. V gave up 5 bases and J gave up 0 bases; unmatched junction bases: 10. The CDR3 bases are TGTGCCAGCAGCCATAGATACGGGACAGACTCTGGAAACACCATATATTTT. Its protein is CASSHRYGTDSGNTIYF. The full variable domain, completed using reference TRBV7-9 and TRBJ1-3, is DTGVSQNPRHKITKRGQNVTFRCDPISEHNRLYWYRQTLGQGPEFLTYFQNEAQLEKSRLLSDRFSAERPKGSFSTLEIQRTEQGDSAMYLCASSHRYGTDSGNTIYFGEGSWLTVV.

This chain uses TRBV9 with TRBJ2-4; maybe TRBD2 (6 bases). Germline V gene sequence: CDR1 SGDLS, CDR2 YYNGEE. The V and J ends lost 4 bases and 7 bases respectively, with 15 bases between them. The CDR3 covers 14 residues. The CDR3: CASSLRGGGNIQYF. The CDR3 DNA reads as TGTGCCAGCAGCCTCCGGGGAGGCGGGAACATTCAGTACTTC.

The chain joins TRBV19 to TRBJ2-3; TRBD2 aligns across 10 bases. V lost 9 bases, J lost 3 bases, and 6 bases stayed unmatched. The germline CDR1 and CDR2 sequences are LNHDA and SQIVND (reference sequence). CDR3 size: 14 residues. CDR3 nucleotide sequence: TGTGCCAGCCAGCGGGGGGGTGGTACAGATACGCAGTATTTT. Residues: CASQRGGGTDTQYF.

The chain links TRBV5-1 to TRBJ1-6; tentative D call: TRBD1 (5 bases). V dropped 0 bases and J dropped 5 bases, with 15 bases sitting between them. Germline V gene lookup returns CDR1 SGHRS and CDR2 YFSETQ. This CDR3 region has 17 residues. The CDR3 reads CASSLEGPGRDNSPLHF. The CDR3 nucleotides are TGCGCCAGCAGCTTGGAGGGTCCAGGGAGAGATAATTCACCCCTCCACTTT.

The count of this clone is one. The V call is TRBV6-4, the J call TRBJ1-5; the match to TRBD1 covers 7 bases. V lost 7 bases and J lost 6; bases outside the gene matches: 12. This CDR3 is built from 15 residues. Per the germline V gene, CDR1 is MRHNA and CDR2 is SNTAGT. CDR3 DNA sequence: TGTGCCAGCACCCCGGGACAGCCGGCGGGTCAGCCCCAGCATTTT. This translates into CASTPGQPAGQPQHF.

This CDR3 reads CASSWGTGGDEQYF. The DNA for the CDR3 is TGCGCCAGCAGCTGGGGGACAGGGGGAGACGAGCAGTACTTC. The genes are TRBV5-1 and TRBJ2-7; 11 positions agree with TRBD1. Germline CDR1 and CDR2: SGHRS and YFSETQ. With V trimmed by 3 bases and J by 5 bases, 4 bases remained unmatched. CDR3 length equals 14 residues.

The chain employs TRBV11-3 and TRBJ2-3; 11 nucleotides align to TRBD1. Germline V gene sequence: CDR1 SGHNT, CDR2 YENEEA. The CDR3 spans 14 residues. V trimming: 5 bases; J trimming: 9 bases; junction bases outside the gene matches: 7. CDR3 sequence: CASSPGQGASTQYF. CDR3 nucleotides: TGTGCCAGCAGCCCAGGACAGGGGGCAAGCACGCAGTATTTT.

The DNA of the CDR3 is TGTGCCAGCAGCCTGGGGGGAGGGGGCCAATCCTACGAGCAGTACTTC. Amino acids: CASSLGGGGQSYEQYF. The chain links TRBV7-9 to TRBJ2-7, with D tentatively TRBD1 or TRBD2 (7 bases each). The germline V gene encodes CDR1 SEHNR and CDR2 FQNEAQ (reference sequence). Trimming stripped 5 bases from V and 1 base from J, with 18 bases between. The CDR3 contains 16 residues.

V usage is TRBV30 and J usage is TRBJ1-4; maybe TRBD1 (6 bases). Germline values: CDR1 GTSNPN, CDR2 SVGIG (reference sequence). With 3 bases removed from V and 1 base from J, the gap between germline ends came to 15 bases. The CDR3 is 16 residues long. The CDR3: CAWSLGGGVTNEKLFF. DNA for the CDR3: TGTGCCTGGAGCCTCGGGGGCGGGGTAACTAATGAAAAACTGTTTTTT.

The chain recombines TRBV30 with TRBJ2-3; D may match TRBD1 or TRBD2 (5 bases each). The CDR3 has 13 residues. Per germline, CDR1 GTSNPN and CDR2 SVGIG (reference sequence). V was trimmed by 2 bases and J by 4 bases, leaving 10 bases between them. In nucleotides, the CDR3 is TGTGCCTGGAGTAAGAGGGACGCAGATACGCAGTATTTT. It is translated as CAWSKRDADTQYF.

The chain links TRBV13 to TRBJ2-3, with TRBD1 as a possible D gene (6 bases). V dropped 1 base and J dropped 7 bases, with 15 bases sitting between them. The germline gives CDR1 PRHDT, CDR2 FYEKMQ (reference sequence). The CDR3 is 15 amino acids. CDR3 sequence reads: CASSLAVGRGNTQYF. CDR3 coding DNA: TGTGCCAGCAGCTTAGCCGTAGGCAGGGGTAATACGCAGTATTTT.

The chain recombines TRBV4-2 with TRBJ1-1; D not resolved. Per the germline V gene, CDR1 is LGHNA and CDR2 is YNFKEQ. V lost 2 bases and J lost 3, with 7 bases in between. This CDR3 has 13 residues. For the CDR3, the DNA is TGTGCCAGCAGCCAACCTGTAGACACTGAAGCTTTCTTT. It is translated as CASSQPVDTEAFF.

CDR3 residues: CAFTQGPLGTEAFF. The CDR3 DNA reads TGTGCCTTTACACAGGGGCCCCTTGGAACTGAAGCTTTCTTT. The rearrangement uses TRBV30 and TRBJ1-1, with 7 bases lining up with TRBD1. Germline V gives CDR1 GTSNPN, CDR2 SVGIG (reference sequence). Trimming removed 7 bases from V and 5 bases from J; junction bases left unmatched: 13. The CDR3 runs to 14 residues.

The genes are TRBV2 and TRBJ1-2, with D unclear. V lost 6 bases and J lost 6, with 17 bases in between. This CDR3 region has 14 residues. Germline V gene sequence: CDR1 SNHLY, CDR2 FYNNEI. CDR3 amino acids: CASRWDEGGDGYTF. CDR3 bases: TGTGCCAGCAGATGGGATGAGGGCGGGGATGGCTACACCTTC.

V gene TRBV7-2 combines with J gene TRBJ1-4, with D perhaps TRBD1 (6 bases). The CDR3 contains 15 residues. CDR1 SGHTA and CDR2 FQGNSA come from the germline V gene. Between the trimmed V and J ends, which lost 2 bases and 8 bases, there was a span of 15 bases. CDR3 region: CASSLLQGGREKLFF. CDR3 nucleotides: TGTGCCAGCAGCTTATTACAGGGCGGTCGAGAAAAACTGTTTTTT.

The chain employs TRBV30 and TRBJ1-1, with TRBD1 matching 7 bases. The V gene end was trimmed by 5 bases and the J gene end by 4 bases; junction bases not matched to a gene: 10. The CDR3 runs to 14 residues. The germline V gene encodes CDR1 GTSNPN and CDR2 SVGIG (reference sequence). The CDR3 here is CAWDPTGAPTEAFF. As DNA, the CDR3 is TGTGCCTGGGATCCAACAGGGGCTCCCACTGAAGCTTTCTTT.

The CDR3 coding sequence is TGTGCCAGCAGTTTCGGGGCCCTCTATAATTCACCCCTCCACTTT. Its translation is CASSFGALYNSPLHF. The V call is TRBV6-6, the J call TRBJ1-6; maybe TRBD1 (5 bases). V lost 4 bases and J 3 bases, leaving 10 bases between the germline ends. Germline assignment: CDR1 MNHNY and CDR2 SVGAGI (reference sequence). The CDR3 sequence is 15 residues long.

The chain has TRBV14 and TRBJ1-2; 9 bases match TRBD1. V lost 4 bases and J lost 4; bases outside the gene matches: 7. The CDR3 runs to 15 residues. Germline V CDR1 and CDR2: SGHDN, FVKESK. CDR3 loop: CASSPQGARSYGYTF. CDR3 DNA sequence: TGTGCCAGCAGCCCACAGGGGGCGCGGAGCTATGGCTACACCTTC.

V gene TRBV30 combines with J gene TRBJ2-3; possible D gene TRBD2, 5 bases. Germline loops: CDR1 GTSNPN, CDR2 SVGIG (reference sequence). CDR3 length: 15 residues. V lost 0 bases to trimming and J lost 3 bases, with 13 bases between them. The CDR3 region has the DNA TGTGCCTGGAGTGTGGAGGAGTGGATAACAGATACGCAGTATTTT. Its translation is CAWSVEEWITDTQYF.

The CDR3 nucleotides read TGTGCCAGCAAGGGGACAGGGTTGAACAATGAGCAGTTCTTC. Encoded protein: CASKGTGLNNEQFF. The V call is TRBV7-9, the J call TRBJ2-1, with 9 nucleotides matching TRBD1. This CDR3 has 14 amino acids. Germline assignment: CDR1 SEHNR and CDR2 FQNEAQ (reference sequence). After removal of 7 bases from V and 5 bases from J, the junction contained 6 bases not matched to a gene.

This sequence joins TRBV12-3 or TRBV12-4 and TRBJ1-5; the D is unclear. Trimming shortened V by 6 bases and J by 5 bases, and 11 bases separated the two germline ends. The length of the CDR3 is 13 residues. The CDR3 loop reads CASSGYNDQPQHF. The CDR3 nucleotides are TGTGCCAGCAGCGGTTATAATGATCAGCCCCAGCATTTT.

The rearrangement uses TRBV6-5 and TRBJ1-5; D remains ambiguous. The CDR3 is 13 residues long. CDR1 is MNHEY and CDR2 is SVGAGI in the germline V gene. V shed 5 bases and J shed 2 bases, with 7 bases lying between them. CDR3 in amino acids: CASSPAGNQPQHF. Here the CDR3 DNA reads TGTGCCAGCAGTCCCGCGGGCAATCAGCCCCAGCATTTT.